These T cell receptor beta chains were read from a single sample in a study of T cell responses to AZD1222 COVID-19 vaccine. Method: immunoSEQ multiplex PCR; TCRdb's copy keeps in-frame clones and lacks some. Of tens of thousands of clones in the sample, about 84% were seen once. This specimen was peripheral blood, taken on day 0 of AZD1222 vaccination. These receptors all come from an adult in good health. Both conserved end residues are part of each CDR3. D genes are given only for firm matches. Clone sizes are given selectively: once, few, many, or a class where the clone is expanded.

v_call	d_call	j_call	clone_size	cdr3_aa	cdr3_nt
TRBV7-7	-	TRBJ1-1	-	CASSLDRNTEAFF	TGTGCTAGCAGCTTGGACAGGAACACTGAAGCTTTCTTT
TRBV19	-	TRBJ2-3	-	CASSPKSPTEGITQYF	TGTGCCAGTAGCCCCAAGTCCCCGACGGAGGGAATTACGCAGTATTTT
TRBV18	-	TRBJ1-3	-	CASSPRGRTGNTIYF	TGTGCCAGCTCACCACGGGGCAGAACTGGAAACACCATATATTTT
TRBV7-6	-	TRBJ1-6	few	CASSLGAGGNYNSPLHF	TGTGCCAGCAGCTTAGGAGCGGGCGGGAACTATAATTCACCCCTCCACTTT
TRBV3-1/TRBV3-2	-	TRBJ2-1	-	CASSQDVQGSPYNEQFF	TGTGCCAGCAGCCAAGATGTCCAGGGGAGTCCCTACAATGAGCAGTTCTTC
TRBV5-6	-	TRBJ1-6	few	CASSLGRGYNSPLHF	TGTGCCAGCAGCTTGGGCAGGGGTTATAATTCACCCCTCCACTTT
TRBV7-2	-	TRBJ2-7	-	CASNSLGLTYEQYF	TGTGCCAGCAACTCACTCGGGCTAACCTACGAGCAGTACTTC
TRBV4-3	-	TRBJ1-6	-	CASSQDWTDSPLHF	TGCGCCAGCAGCCAAGATTGGACAGATTCACCCCTCCACTTT
TRBV7-2	-	TRBJ1-2	-	CASSLDAITNYGYTF	TGTGCCAGCAGCTTAGATGCGATTACTAACTATGGCTACACCTTC
TRBV7-2	TRBD1	TRBJ1-6	-	CASSQTGGAYNSPLHF	TGTGCCAGCAGCCAGACAGGGGGCGCCTATAATTCACCCCTCCACTTT
TRBV20-1	-	TRBJ2-1	-	CSASFRSSYNEQFF	TGCAGTGCTAGTTTCCGGAGCTCCTACAATGAGCAGTTCTTC
TRBV3-1/TRBV3-2	TRBD2	TRBJ2-1	-	CASSQDLGRREDYNEQFF	TGTGCCAGCAGCCAAGATCTTGGTCGGCGGGAGGACTACAATGAGCAGTTCTTC
TRBV2	TRBD1	TRBJ2-5	-	CASSRGPGQAKETQYF	TGTGCCAGCAGCAGGGGACCTGGACAGGCCAAAGAGACCCAGTACTTC
TRBV12-3/TRBV12-4	TRBD1	TRBJ1-2	-	CASSTRGLYGYTF	TGTGCCAGCAGCACCAGGGGGCTCTATGGCTACACCTTC
TRBV4-2	-	TRBJ2-7	-	CASSHGMGYEQYF	TGTGCCAGCAGCCATGGAATGGGCTACGAGCAGTACTTC
TRBV11-2	-	TRBJ2-1	few	CASSLRQSNEQFF	TGTGCCAGCAGCTTAAGGCAGAGCAATGAGCAGTTCTTC
TRBV7-6	-	TRBJ2-1	once	CASSPDPGHLLIDNEQFF	TGTGCCAGCAGCCCGGATCCGGGACACCTCTTAATCGACAATGAGCAGTTCTTC
TRBV7-2	-	TRBJ1-2	-	CASSRVGDYTF	TGTGCCAGCAGCCGGGTGGGGGACTACACCTTC
TRBV19	TRBD1	TRBJ1-2	-	CASSLPGTGGLLDGYTF	TGTGCCAGTAGTCTACCCGGGACAGGGGGTCTTTTGGATGGCTACACCTTC
TRBV6-1	TRBD2	TRBJ2-7	-	CASGIAGDYYEQYF	TGTGCCAGCGGTATAGCGGGGGACTACTACGAGCAGTACTTC
TRBV9	-	TRBJ1-3	-	CASRRGDTSGNTIYF	TGTGCCAGCAGGAGGGGTGACACCTCTGGAAACACCATATATTTT
TRBV21-1	-	TRBJ2-7	-	CASRGSSYEQYF	TGTGCCAGCAGGGGTAGCTCCTACGAGCAGTACTTC
TRBV30	TRBD2	TRBJ2-3	-	CAWLGLAGFTDTQYF	TGTGCCTGGTTGGGACTAGCGGGGTTCACAGATACGCAGTATTTT
TRBV7-9	-	TRBJ1-1	-	CASSHAGVNTEAFF	TGTGCCAGCAGCCACGCAGGGGTGAACACTGAAGCTTTCTTT
TRBV10-3	-	TRBJ1-1	-	CAALNRPGNTEAFF	TGTGCCGCCCTTAACCGACCAGGGAACACTGAAGCTTTCTTT
TRBV6-5	-	TRBJ1-1	-	CASSFGGPNTEAFF	TGTGCCAGCAGTTTCGGGGGACCCAACACTGAAGCTTTCTTT
TRBV7-9	-	TRBJ1-3	-	CAAYGRKFGNTIYF	TGTGCCGCGTATGGGCGCAAGTTTGGAAACACCATATATTTT
TRBV11-2	-	TRBJ1-2	-	CASSSGPGYTF	TGTGCCAGCAGCTCAGGGCCCGGCTACACCTTC
TRBV5-1	TRBD1	TRBJ1-1	-	CASNQAGGTEAFF	TGCGCCAGCAATCAGGCAGGGGGCACTGAAGCTTTCTTT
TRBV7-2	-	TRBJ2-2	-	CASRGMDIGELFF	TGTGCCAGCAGGGGAATGGACATCGGGGAGCTGTTTTTT
TRBV27	TRBD1	TRBJ1-6	-	CASSPLDRDRNSPLHF	TGTGCCAGCAGTCCCCTGGACCGGGACAGAAATTCACCCCTCCACTTT
TRBV5-6	-	TRBJ1-2	-	CASSPQGTRSWGYTF	TGTGCCAGCAGCCCCCAGGGGACTCGGAGTTGGGGCTACACCTTC
TRBV4-3	-	TRBJ1-2	-	CASSQMVQDYGYTF	TGCGCCAGCAGCCAGATGGTGCAGGACTATGGCTACACCTTC
TRBV7-2	-	TRBJ1-2	-	CASSRPDGNYGYTF	TGTGCCAGCAGCCGGCCCGACGGTAACTATGGCTACACCTTC
TRBV19	TRBD1	TRBJ2-6	few	CASSVPRTGGVSGANVLTF	TGTGCCAGTAGCGTACCTAGGACAGGGGGCGTTTCTGGGGCCAACGTCCTGACTTTC
TRBV7-9	-	TRBJ2-1	-	CASSPIAFSYNEQFF	TGTGCCAGCAGCCCTATTGCTTTCTCCTACAATGAGCAGTTCTTC
TRBV19	-	TRBJ2-1	-	CASSIGGSTYNEQFF	TGTGCCAGTAGTATTGGGGGTAGTACCTACAATGAGCAGTTCTTC
TRBV10-2	-	TRBJ2-6	-	CASRDSSGANVLTF	TGCGCCAGCAGAGACAGCTCTGGGGCCAACGTCCTGACTTTC
TRBV7-4	TRBD2	TRBJ2-3	few	CASSLSAGGVTDTQYF	TGTGCCAGCAGCTTATCAGCGGGGGGAGTTACAGATACGCAGTATTTT
TRBV6-2/TRBV6-3	-	TRBJ2-3	-	CASSYSRQSTDTQYF	TGTGCCAGCAGTTACTCGAGACAGAGCACAGATACGCAGTATTTT
TRBV7-2	TRBD2	TRBJ2-1	-	CASSLRGGNYNEQFF	TGTGCCAGCAGCTTACGGGGGGGTAACTACAATGAGCAGTTCTTC
TRBV18	-	TRBJ2-6	once	CASSPRLSDSGANVLTF	TGTGCCAGCTCACCCCGATTATCGGACTCTGGGGCCAACGTCCTGACTTTC
TRBV27	-	TRBJ2-2	-	CASSFSGLTGELFF	TGTGCCAGCAGTTTTTCGGGTTTAACCGGGGAGCTGTTTTTT
TRBV6-5	-	TRBJ2-1	-	CASSYLNDPEQFF	TGTGCCAGCAGTTACCTAAACGACCCTGAGCAGTTCTTC
TRBV4-3	-	TRBJ2-1	-	CASSPYGGPYEQFF	TGCGCCAGCAGCCCCTACGGGGGGCCCTATGAGCAGTTCTTC
TRBV18	-	TRBJ1-3	once	CASSEDTALSGNTIYF	TGTGCCAGCTCCGAGGACACAGCCCTCTCTGGAAACACCATATATTTT
TRBV27	TRBD1	TRBJ2-7	-	CASSPRTGTYEQYF	TGTGCCAGCAGTCCCCGGACAGGGACCTACGAGCAGTACTTC
TRBV6-5	-	TRBJ1-3	-	CASRGVAGNTIYF	TGTGCCAGCAGGGGGGTGGCTGGAAACACCATATATTTT
TRBV6-1	-	TRBJ1-1	-	CASSEERAMNTEAFF	TGTGCCAGCAGTGAAGAGCGGGCCATGAACACTGAAGCTTTCTTT
TRBV4-1	TRBD1	TRBJ1-2	-	CASSQEATGEGYGYTF	TGCGCCAGCAGCCAAGAGGCCACAGGGGAGGGCTATGGCTACACCTTC
TRBV7-6	TRBD1	TRBJ1-6	-	CASSLRTGQRNSPLHF	TGTGCCAGCAGCTTACGAACGGGACAGAGAAATTCACCCCTCCACTTT
TRBV13	TRBD2	TRBJ2-5	-	CASSARGLAGNQETQYF	TGTGCCAGCAGCGCCCGAGGACTAGCGGGGAACCAAGAGACCCAGTACTTC
TRBV28	TRBD1	TRBJ1-5	-	CASFNRGSNQPQHF	TGTGCCAGCTTTAACAGGGGTAGCAATCAGCCCCAGCATTTT
TRBV2	-	TRBJ1-1	-	CASSNPRNTEAFF	TGTGCCAGCAGTAACCCCCGAAACACTGAAGCTTTCTTT